The T cell receptor beta chain described here comes from a study of shared clonotypes between healthy human individuals. Donors were healthy HIV-negative adults without recently reported acute infections or vaccinations. Division of CD4+ cells produced a CD45RA+ naive subset and a CD45RA-negative memory subset. The CDR3 is 12 amino acids. Trimming pared 4 bases from V and 5 bases from J, leaving 9 bases between. The germline CDR1 and CDR2 sequences are SGHTS and YDEGEE. TCRdb's table, derived via immunoSEQ multiplex PCR, lists solely in-frame clones and lacks some. Among roughly 1,000,000 clones, about 84% were seen once, and the ten largest hold under 0.8%.

The specimen was memory CD4+ T cells from PBMCs. Described subset: CD45RA-negative fraction. The chain combines TRBV5-8 with TRBJ1-2; D is ambiguous. The sequence came from a young man in good health. Some clones in this sample may be carry-over from other donors' samples. CDR3 loop: CASSPQRYGYTF. The CDR3 nucleotides are TGTGCCAGCAGCCCTCAGCGTTATGGCTACACCTTC.